This TCR beta chain was retrieved from a study of metastatic and nonmetastatic thyroid tumors. As for the study in general: Both malignant and benign thyroid patients supplied peripheral blood and tumor or nodule tissue samples, across which the repertoires of these patients were then compared. The study, taken as a whole, reports: Benign nodules reportedly had significantly lower TCR beta diversity than malignant thyroid tumors in blood and tumor.

The V end lost 3 bases, the J end lost 2 bases, and 11 bases lay between the germline ends. The CDR3 consists of 13 residues. Looked up from germline, CDR1 is DFQATT and CDR2 is SNEGSKA (reference sequence). This clone was seen many times. Its target is not known. Source study methods: For papillary thyroid cancer, a distant-metastasis classifier was constructed from CDR3 differences observed across clinicopathological groups. TCRdb recomputed clones from the PCR reads via MiXCR. These V and J calls derive from TCRdb rather than the authors' analysis. Among some 16,000 clones listed, 20% to 30% were seen once. Every patient was untreated before thyroid surgery.

V usage is TRBV20-1 and J usage is TRBJ2-7, with D unclear. This TCR was recovered from a female donor with papillary thyroid cancer or a benign thyroid nodule (not recorded which). Some clones in this sample may be carry-over from other donors' samples. The specimen was tumor tissue. The DNA of the CDR3 is TGCAGTGCTAGTAAGGGCGCTGCCTACGAGCAGTACTTC. Translated: CSASKGAAYEQYF.